This T cell receptor (beta chain) comes out of a study of cytomegalovirus exposure and HLA in healthy donors. This clone has a single count. The CDR3 is 15 residues long. Trimming took 4 bases from V and 5 from J, leaving 17 bases between them. CDR1 and CDR2 from the germline V gene are SGHTA and FQGTGA. Vbeta (60) and Jbeta (13) primers were used in the PCR. The data were produced by immunoSEQ multiplex PCR, yet TCRdb's version contains in-frame clones alone and is incomplete. This table holds 110,000 to 150,000 clones, almost 80% found once. Healthy individuals who donated bone marrow served as the donors.

This chain uses TRBV7-3 with TRBJ2-5; D is possibly TRBD2 (6 bases). The source is a woman aged 30 to 39 in good health and CMV-seronegative. Sequencing input: PBMCs. The CDR3 sequence is CASSSYPTGGETQYF. The CDR3 nucleotides read TGTGCCAGCAGCTCATACCCTACAGGAGGGGAGACCCAGTACTTC. The full variable domain, rest sourced from reference TRBV7-3 and TRBJ2-5, is GAGVSQTPSNKVTEKGKYVELRCDPISGHTALYWYRQSLGQGPEFLIYFQGTGAADDSGLPNDRFFAVRPEGSVSTLKIQRTERGDSAVYLCASSSYPTGGETQYFGPGTRLLVL.